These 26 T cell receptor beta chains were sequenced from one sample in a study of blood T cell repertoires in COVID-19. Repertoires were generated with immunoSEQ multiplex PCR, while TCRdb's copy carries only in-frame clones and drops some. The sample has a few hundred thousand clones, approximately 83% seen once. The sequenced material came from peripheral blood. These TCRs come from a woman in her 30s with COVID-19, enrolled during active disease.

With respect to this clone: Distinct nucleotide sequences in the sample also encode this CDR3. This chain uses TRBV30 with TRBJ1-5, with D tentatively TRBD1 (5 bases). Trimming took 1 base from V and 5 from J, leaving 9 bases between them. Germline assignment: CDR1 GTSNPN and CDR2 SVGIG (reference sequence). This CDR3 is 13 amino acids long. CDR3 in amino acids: CAWSGGGDQPQHF. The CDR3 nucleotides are TGTGCCTGGAGTGGAGGAGGGGATCAGCCCCAGCATTTT.

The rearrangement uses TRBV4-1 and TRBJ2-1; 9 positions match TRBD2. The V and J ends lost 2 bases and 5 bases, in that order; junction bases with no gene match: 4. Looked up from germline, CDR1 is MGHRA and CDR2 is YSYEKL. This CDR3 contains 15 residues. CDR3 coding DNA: TGCGCCAGCAGCCAACTAGCGGGAACCCACAATGAGCAGTTCTTC. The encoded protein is CASSQLAGTHNEQFF.

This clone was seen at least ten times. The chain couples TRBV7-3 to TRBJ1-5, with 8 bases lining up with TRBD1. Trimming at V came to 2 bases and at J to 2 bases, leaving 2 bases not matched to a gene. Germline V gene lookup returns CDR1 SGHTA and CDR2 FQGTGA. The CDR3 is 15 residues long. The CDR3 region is CASSLSGGGNQPQHF. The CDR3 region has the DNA TGTGCCAGCAGCTTATCAGGGGGCGGCAATCAGCCCCAGCATTTT.

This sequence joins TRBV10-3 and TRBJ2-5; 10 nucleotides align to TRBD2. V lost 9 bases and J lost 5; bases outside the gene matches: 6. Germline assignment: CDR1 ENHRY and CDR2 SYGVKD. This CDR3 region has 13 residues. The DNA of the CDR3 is TGTGCCATAAAGCGGGAGGGCTTGGAGACCCAGTACTTC. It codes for CAIKREGLETQYF.

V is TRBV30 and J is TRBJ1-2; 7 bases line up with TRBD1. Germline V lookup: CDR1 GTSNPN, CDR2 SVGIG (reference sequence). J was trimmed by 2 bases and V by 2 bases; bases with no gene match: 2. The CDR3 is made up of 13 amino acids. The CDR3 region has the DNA TGTGCCTGGAGTATAGGGGGCAACTATGGCTACACCTTC. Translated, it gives CAWSIGGNYGYTF.

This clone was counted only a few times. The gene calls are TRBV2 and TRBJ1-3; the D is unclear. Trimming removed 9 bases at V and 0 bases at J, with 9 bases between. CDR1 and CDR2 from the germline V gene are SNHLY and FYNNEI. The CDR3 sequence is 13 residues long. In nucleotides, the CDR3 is TGTGCCAGTACTACTGACTCTGGAAACACCATATATTTT. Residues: CASTTDSGNTIYF. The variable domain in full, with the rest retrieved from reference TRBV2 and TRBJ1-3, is EPEVTQTPSHQVTQMGQEVILRCVPISNHLYFYWYRQILGQKVEFLVSFYNNEISEKSEIFDDQFSVERPDGSNFTLKIRSTKLEDSAMYFCASTTDSGNTIYFGEGSWLTVV.

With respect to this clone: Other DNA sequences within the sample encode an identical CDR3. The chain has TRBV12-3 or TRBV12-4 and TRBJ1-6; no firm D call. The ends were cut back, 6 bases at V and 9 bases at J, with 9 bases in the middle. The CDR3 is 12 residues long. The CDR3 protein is CASSREGSPLHF. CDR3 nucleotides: TGTGCCAGCAGCCGGGAGGGTTCACCCCTCCACTTT.

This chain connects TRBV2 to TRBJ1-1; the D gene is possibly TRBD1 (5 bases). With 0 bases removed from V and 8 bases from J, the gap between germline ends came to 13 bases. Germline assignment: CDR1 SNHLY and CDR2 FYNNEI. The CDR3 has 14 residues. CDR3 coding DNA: TGTGCCAGCAGTGAAGCGCTTCAGGGATTCGAAGCTTTCTTT. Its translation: CASSEALQGFEAFF. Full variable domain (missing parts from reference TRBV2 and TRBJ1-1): EPEVTQTPSHQVTQMGQEVILRCVPISNHLYFYWYRQILGQKVEFLVSFYNNEISEKSEIFDDQFSVERPDGSNFTLKIRSTKLEDSAMYFCASSEALQGFEAFFGQGTRLTVV.

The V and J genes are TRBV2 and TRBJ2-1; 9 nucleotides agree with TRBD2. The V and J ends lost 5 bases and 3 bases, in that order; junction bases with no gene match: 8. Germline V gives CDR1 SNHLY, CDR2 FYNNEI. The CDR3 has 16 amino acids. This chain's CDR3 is CASSTAEREDYNEQFF. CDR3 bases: TGTGCCAGCAGTACCGCGGAGCGGGAGGACTACAATGAGCAGTTCTTC.

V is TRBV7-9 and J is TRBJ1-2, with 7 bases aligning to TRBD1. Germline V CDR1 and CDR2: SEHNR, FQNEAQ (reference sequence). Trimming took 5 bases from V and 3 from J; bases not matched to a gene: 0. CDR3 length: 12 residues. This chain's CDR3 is CASSQGDYGYTF. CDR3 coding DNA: TGTGCCAGCAGCCAGGGGGACTATGGCTACACCTTC.

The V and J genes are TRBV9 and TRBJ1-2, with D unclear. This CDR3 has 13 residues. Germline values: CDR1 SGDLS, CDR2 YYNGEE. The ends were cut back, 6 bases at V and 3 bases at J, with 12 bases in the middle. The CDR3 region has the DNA TGTGCCAGCACCGCCACAGTGGACTATGGCTACACCTTC. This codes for CASTATVDYGYTF.

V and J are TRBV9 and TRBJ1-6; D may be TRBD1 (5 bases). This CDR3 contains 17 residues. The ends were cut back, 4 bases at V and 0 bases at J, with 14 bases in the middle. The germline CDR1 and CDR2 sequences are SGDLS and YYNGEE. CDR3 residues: CASSSRDFSSYNSPLHF. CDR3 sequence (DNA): TGTGCCAGCAGCTCTCGGGACTTCAGCTCCTATAATTCACCCCTCCACTTT.

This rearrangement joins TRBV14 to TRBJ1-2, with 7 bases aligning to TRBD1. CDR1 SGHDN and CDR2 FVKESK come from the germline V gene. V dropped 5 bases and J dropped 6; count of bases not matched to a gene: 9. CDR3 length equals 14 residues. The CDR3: CASSARQGRDGYTF. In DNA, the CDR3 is TGTGCCAGCAGCGCGAGACAGGGCCGAGATGGCTACACCTTC.

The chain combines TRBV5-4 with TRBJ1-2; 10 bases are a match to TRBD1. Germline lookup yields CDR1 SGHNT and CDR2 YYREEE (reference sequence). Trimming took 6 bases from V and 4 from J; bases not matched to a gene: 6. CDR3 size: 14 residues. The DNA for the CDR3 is TGTGCCAGCATGCGGACAGGGGGTCTCTATGGCTACACCTTC. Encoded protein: CASMRTGGLYGYTF. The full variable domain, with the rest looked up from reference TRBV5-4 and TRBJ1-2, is ETGVTQSPTHLIKTRGQQVTLRCSSQSGHNTVSWYQQALGQGPQFIFQYYREEENGRGNFPPRFSGLQFPNYSSELNVNALELDDSALYLCASMRTGGLYGYTFGSGTRLTVV.

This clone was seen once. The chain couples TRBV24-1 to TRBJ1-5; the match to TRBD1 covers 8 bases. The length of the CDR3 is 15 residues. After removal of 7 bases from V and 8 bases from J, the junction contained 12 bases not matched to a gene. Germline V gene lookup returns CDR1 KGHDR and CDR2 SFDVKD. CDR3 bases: TGTGCCACCAGCCCGGGACAGGCTGAAGCGGAGCCCCAGCATTTT. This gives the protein CATSPGQAEAEPQHF.

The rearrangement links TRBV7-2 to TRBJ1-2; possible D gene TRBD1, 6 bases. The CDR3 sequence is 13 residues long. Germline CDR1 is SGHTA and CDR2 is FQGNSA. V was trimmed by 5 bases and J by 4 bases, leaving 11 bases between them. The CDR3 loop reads CASSPDSPYGYTF. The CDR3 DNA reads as TGTGCCAGCAGCCCGGACAGCCCCTATGGCTACACCTTC.

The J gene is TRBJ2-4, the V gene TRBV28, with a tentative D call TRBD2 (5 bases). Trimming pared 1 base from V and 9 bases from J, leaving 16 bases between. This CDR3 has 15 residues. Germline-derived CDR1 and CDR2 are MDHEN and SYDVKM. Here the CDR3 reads CASSLSRAGEFIQYF. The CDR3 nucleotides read TGTGCCAGCAGTTTATCCCGGGCCGGGGAGTTCATTCAGTACTTC. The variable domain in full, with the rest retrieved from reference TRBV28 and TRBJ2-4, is DVKVTQSSRYLVKRTGEKVFLECVQDMDHENMFWYRQDPGLGLRLIYFSYDVKMKEKGDIPEGYSVSREKKERFSLILESASTNQTSMYLCASSLSRAGEFIQYFGAGTRLSVL.

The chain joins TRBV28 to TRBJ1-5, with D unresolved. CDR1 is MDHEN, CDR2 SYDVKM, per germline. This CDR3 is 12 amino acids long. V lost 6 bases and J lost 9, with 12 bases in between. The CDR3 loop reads CASSPPEPPQHF. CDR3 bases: TGTGCCAGCAGCCCTCCGGAGCCGCCCCAGCATTTT.

CDR3 residues: CASSGSEGGEQFF. CDR3 DNA sequence: TGTGCCAGCAGTGGAAGTGAGGGCGGTGAGCAGTTCTTC. The rearrangement joins TRBV2 to TRBJ2-1, with a weak D call TRBD2 (5 bases). Germline CDR1 and CDR2: SNHLY and FYNNEI. CDR3 length: 13 residues. V was cut by 4 bases and J by 9 bases, with 13 bases left in between.

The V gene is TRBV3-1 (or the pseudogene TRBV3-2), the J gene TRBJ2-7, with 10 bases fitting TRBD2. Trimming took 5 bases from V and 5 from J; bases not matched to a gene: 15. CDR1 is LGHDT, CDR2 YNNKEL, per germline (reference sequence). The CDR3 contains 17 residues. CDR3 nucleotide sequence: TGTGCCAGCAGCAAAAATTTAGGTCTAGCGGGAGTGAACGAGCAGTACTTC. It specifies CASSKNLGLAGVNEQYF.

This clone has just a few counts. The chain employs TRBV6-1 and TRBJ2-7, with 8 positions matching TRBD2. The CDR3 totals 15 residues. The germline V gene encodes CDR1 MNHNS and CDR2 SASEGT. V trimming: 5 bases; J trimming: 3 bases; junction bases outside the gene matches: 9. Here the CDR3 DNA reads TGTGCCAGCAGTACATTTGGGACTAGTGACTACGAGCAGTACTTC. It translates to CASSTFGTSDYEQYF.

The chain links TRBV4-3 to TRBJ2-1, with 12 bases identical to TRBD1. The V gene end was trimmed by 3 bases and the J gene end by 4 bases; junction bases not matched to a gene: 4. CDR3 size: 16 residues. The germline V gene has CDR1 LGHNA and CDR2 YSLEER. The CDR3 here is CASSQGDRGPYNEQFF. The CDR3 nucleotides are TGCGCCAGCAGCCAGGGGGACAGGGGGCCGTACAATGAGCAGTTCTTC.

The DNA for the CDR3 is TGTGCCAGCAGCTCGGGACAGGGGCGCAATCAGCCCCAGCATTTT. Translating it yields CASSSGQGRNQPQHF. The chain uses TRBV7-2 and TRBJ1-5, with 10 bases fitting TRBD1. Germline lookup yields CDR1 SGHTA and CDR2 FQGNSA. This CDR3 contains 15 residues. V lost 4 bases, J lost 2 bases, and 2 bases stayed unmatched.

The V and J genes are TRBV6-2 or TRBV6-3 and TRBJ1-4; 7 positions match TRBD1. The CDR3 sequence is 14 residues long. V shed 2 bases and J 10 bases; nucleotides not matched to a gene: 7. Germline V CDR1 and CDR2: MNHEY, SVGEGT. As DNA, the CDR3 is TGTGCCAGCAGTTACAGACAGGGACTGGGAAAACTGTTTTTT. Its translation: CASSYRQGLGKLFF.

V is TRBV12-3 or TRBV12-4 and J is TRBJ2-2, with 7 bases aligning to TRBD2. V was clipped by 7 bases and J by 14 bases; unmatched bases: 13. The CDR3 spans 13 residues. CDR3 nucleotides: TGTGCCAGCACTCCTGGGGGGGGAATGGTTCTGTTTTTT. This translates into CASTPGGGMVLFF.

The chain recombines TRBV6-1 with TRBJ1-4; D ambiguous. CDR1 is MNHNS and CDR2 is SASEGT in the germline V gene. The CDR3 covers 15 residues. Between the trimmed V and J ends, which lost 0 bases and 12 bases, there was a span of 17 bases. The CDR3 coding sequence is TGTGCCAGCAGTGAAGCGCAAGGCGGCCCTGAGGAACTGTTTTTT. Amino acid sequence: CASSEAQGGPEELFF.